The T cell receptor beta chain under discussion was sequenced for a study of T-cell memory formation after mild COVID-19. A remark on this clonotype: As yet, its antigen is unknown.

TCRdb reprocessed the 5' RACE reads via MiXCR and lists one record per CDR3 protein. The top ten hold roughly two fifths of the sample, which has approximately 100,000 distinct CDR3 sequences, around 10% seen once. The length of the CDR3 is 16 residues. Germline CDR1 and CDR2: LGHDT and YNNKEL (reference sequence). V dropped 1 base and J dropped 3 bases, with 16 bases sitting between them. The study, taken as a whole, reports: The study detected some responding clones in pre-infection memory, suggesting cross-reactive memory joined.

The specimen was PBMCs or a T cell subset sorted from them (not recorded which). V usage is TRBV3-1 and J usage is TRBJ2-7; D is unclear. The clonotype was recovered from a young man who had mild COVID-19 (a few samples of this study predate the infection). Cell type and time point are not known. CDR3 loop: CASSQGRPLEDYEQYF. The CDR3 DNA follows: TGTGCCAGCAGCCAAGGCAGGCCCCTTGAAGACTACGAGCAGTACTTC.